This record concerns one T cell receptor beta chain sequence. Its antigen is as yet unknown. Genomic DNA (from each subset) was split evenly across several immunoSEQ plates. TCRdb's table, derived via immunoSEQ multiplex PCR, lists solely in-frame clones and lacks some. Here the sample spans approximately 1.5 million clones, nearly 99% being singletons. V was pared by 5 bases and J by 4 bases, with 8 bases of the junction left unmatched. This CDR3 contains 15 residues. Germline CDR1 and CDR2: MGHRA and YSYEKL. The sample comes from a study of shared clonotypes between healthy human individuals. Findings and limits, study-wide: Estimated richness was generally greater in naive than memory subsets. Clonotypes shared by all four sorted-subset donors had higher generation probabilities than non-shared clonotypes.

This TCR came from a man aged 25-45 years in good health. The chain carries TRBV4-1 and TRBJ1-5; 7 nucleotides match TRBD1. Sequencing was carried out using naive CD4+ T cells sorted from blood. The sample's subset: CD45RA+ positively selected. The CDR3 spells CASSTRQGTNQPQHF. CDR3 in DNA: TGCGCCAGCAGCACCCGACAGGGAACAAATCAGCCCCAGCATTTT.